The next 21 T cell receptor beta chains were all read from a single sample in a study of T cells in localized non-small cell lung cancer. TCRdb's table, derived via immunoSEQ multiplex PCR, lists solely in-frame clones and lacks some. This table has about 62,000 clones, more than 80% appearing once. The sample in question was PBMCs, obtained before any cancer treatment. These receptors were obtained from a man aged 40 to 70 with stage II lung adenocarcinoma.

This rearrangement joins TRBV6-1 to TRBJ2-2; unclear D gene. This CDR3 is built from 12 residues. The V gene lost 6 bases and the J gene lost 1 base, with 3 bases spanning the gap. Germline CDR1 MNHNS, CDR2 SASEGT. The CDR3 protein is CASRVNTGELFF. In nucleotides, the CDR3 is TGTGCCAGCAGGGTGAACACCGGGGAGCTGTTTTTT.

The rearrangement uses TRBV19 and TRBJ1-3, with unresolved D. Trimming shortened V by 10 bases and J by 2 bases, and 6 bases separated the two germline ends. The V gene's germline CDR1 is LNHDA and CDR2 SQIVND (reference sequence). CDR3 length: 11 residues. The CDR3 nucleotides are TGTGCCATTACCACTGGAAACACCATATATTTT. This translates into CAITTGNTIYF.

The rearrangement joins TRBV7-2 to TRBJ1-5, with 11 bases identical to TRBD1. The CDR3 runs to 16 residues. V shed 6 bases, J shed 2 bases, and the junction held 6 bases outside the gene matches. The germline gives CDR1 SGHTA, CDR2 FQGNSA. CDR3 sequence: CASRTGTGGGNQPQHF. CDR3 in DNA: TGTGCCAGCAGGACCGGGACAGGGGGTGGCAATCAGCCCCAGCATTTT.

The chain joins TRBV2 to TRBJ2-7; 9 bases fit TRBD2. Germline V lookup: CDR1 SNHLY, CDR2 FYNNEI. The CDR3 consists of 13 residues. J was trimmed by 3 bases and V by 8 bases; bases with no gene match: 5. The CDR3 spells CASYSGGSYEQYF. The CDR3 nucleotides read TGTGCCAGCTATAGCGGGGGCAGCTACGAGCAGTACTTC.

This clone has just a few counts. The chain links TRBV7-6 to TRBJ2-1, with 10 bases identical to TRBD2. The junction had 26 bases not matched to a gene; V was cut back by 2 bases and J by 7 bases. The germline V gene encodes CDR1 SGHVS and CDR2 FNYEAQ. The CDR3 loop spans 22 amino acids. The CDR3 protein is CASSLWGIKSGRAFRDSNEQFF. Here the CDR3 DNA reads TGTGCCAGCAGCTTATGGGGTATCAAAAGCGGGAGGGCCTTTCGGGATAGTAATGAGCAGTTCTTC.

This chain joins TRBV7-2 and TRBJ2-1; D unclear. Germline V lookup: CDR1 SGHTA, CDR2 FQGNSA. Trimming took 4 bases from V and 6 from J, leaving 10 bases between them. The CDR3 extends over 13 amino acids. CDR3 sequence (DNA): TGTGCCAGCAGCTCAGGACCTTTCAATGAGCAGTTCTTC. As protein: CASSSGPFNEQFF.

The chain joins TRBV4-3 to TRBJ2-1; TRBD2 agrees at 13 bases. Germline lookup yields CDR1 LGHNA and CDR2 YSLEER. The CDR3 runs 17 residues. With V trimmed by 4 bases and J by 4 bases, 7 bases remained unmatched. CDR3 nucleotide sequence: TGCGCCAGCAGCCGTTCACTAGCGGGAGGGGGATACAATGAGCAGTTCTTC. It is translated as CASSRSLAGGGYNEQFF.

The chain has TRBV7-9 and TRBJ1-4; 7 bases are a match to TRBD1. In germline, CDR1 is SEHNR, CDR2 FQNEAQ (reference sequence). This CDR3 is 15 amino acids long. V was clipped by 5 bases and J by 8 bases; unmatched bases: 11. CDR3 amino acids: CASSPQGRGTEKLFF. CDR3 nucleotide sequence: TGTGCCAGCAGCCCACAGGGGAGGGGAACCGAAAAACTGTTTTTT.

This chain connects TRBV5-5 to TRBJ1-5, with D possibly matching TRBD1 (5 bases). The CDR3 is 14 amino acids. V was trimmed by 4 bases and J by 7 bases, leaving 15 bases between them. Germline V gives CDR1 SGHKS, CDR2 YYEKEE (reference sequence). In DNA, the CDR3 is TGTGCCAGCAGCGTTACAGGCTTCGGACAGCCCCAGCATTTT. This sequence encodes CASSVTGFGQPQHF.

The chain links TRBV29-1 to TRBJ1-2; tentative D call: TRBD1 (5 bases). This CDR3 region has 10 residues. Germline V gives CDR1 SQVTM, CDR2 ANQGSEA. Trimming removed 6 bases from V and 12 bases from J, with 14 bases in between. CDR3 residues: CSVHPGVNTF. In DNA, the CDR3 is TGCAGCGTCCATCCGGGGGTGAACACCTTC.

This chain joins TRBV25-1 and TRBJ2-7; possibly TRBD2 for D (5 bases). Germline assignment: CDR1 MGHDK and CDR2 SYGVNS. The V and J ends lost 2 bases and 0 bases respectively, with 8 bases between them. The CDR3 spans 14 residues. The CDR3 DNA sequence: TGTGCCAGCAGTGAACCCGGAGGCTCCTACGAGCAGTACTTC. Translating it yields CASSEPGGSYEQYF.

The V call is TRBV5-1, the J call TRBJ2-5; D tentatively fits TRBD1 or TRBD2 (5 bases each). The CDR3 has 13 amino acids. Trimming shortened V by 7 bases and J by 2 bases, and 12 bases separated the two germline ends. CDR1 and CDR2 from the germline V gene are SGHRS and YFSETQ. The CDR3 here is CASQRDAQETQYF. The CDR3 coding sequence is TGCGCCAGCCAGAGGGACGCTCAAGAGACCCAGTACTTC.

This rearrangement joins TRBV2 to TRBJ2-1; tentatively, D is TRBD1 (6 bases). The CDR3 runs to 15 residues. V lost 4 bases and J lost 0, with 10 bases in between. Germline loops: CDR1 SNHLY, CDR2 FYNNEI. The CDR3: CASSVQGSSYNEQFF. The CDR3 nucleotides read TGTGCCAGCAGTGTGCAGGGGAGCTCCTACAATGAGCAGTTCTTC.

This clone was counted a single time. V gene TRBV6-5 combines with J gene TRBJ2-7, with TRBD1 identical over 11 bases. The trim removed 6 bases at V and 7 bases at J, leaving 5 bases unmatched. Per the germline V gene, CDR1 is MNHEY and CDR2 is SVGAGI. The CDR3 extends over 13 amino acids. CDR3 protein: CASRRTGGLEQYF. Written as DNA, the CDR3 is TGTGCCAGCAGAAGGACAGGGGGCCTTGAGCAGTACTTC.

The chain has TRBV28 and TRBJ2-3, with D uncertain. V dropped 2 bases and J dropped 2 bases, with 11 bases sitting between them. CDR3 length: 15 residues. Germline CDR1 reads MDHEN; CDR2 reads SYDVKM. The CDR3 is CASSLGESYTDTQYF. In DNA, the CDR3 is TGTGCCAGCAGTTTAGGAGAGAGCTACACAGATACGCAGTATTTT.

The chain carries TRBV18 and TRBJ2-1, with 10 bases that match TRBD2. Germline lookup yields CDR1 KGHSH and CDR2 LQKENI. This CDR3 is built from 18 residues. The V segment lost 0 bases and the J segment 0 bases; nucleotides outside the gene matches: 5. This CDR3 is CASSPPWASGSSYNEQFF. The CDR3 nucleotides are TGTGCCAGCTCACCACCGTGGGCTAGCGGGAGCTCCTACAATGAGCAGTTCTTC.

This sequence joins TRBV6-1 and TRBJ1-2; a weak D match, TRBD1 (6 bases). CDR1 and CDR2 from the germline V gene are MNHNS and SASEGT. Trimming left V 3 bases short and J 4 bases short, with 9 bases between. This CDR3 is 13 amino acids long. The CDR3 DNA is TGTGCCAGCAGTGACGGAGGGGGCTATGGCTACACCTTC. It specifies CASSDGGGYGYTF.

This clone was detected once. The gene calls are TRBV27 and TRBJ1-2; possible D gene TRBD1, 6 bases. Germline V gene data show CDR1 as MNHEY and CDR2 as SMNVEV (reference sequence). The CDR3 has 13 residues. Deletions cut 5 bases from V and 7 bases from J, with 14 bases between. The CDR3 sequence: CASSAQGWSGYTF. For the CDR3, the DNA is TGTGCCAGCAGTGCACAGGGTTGGAGTGGCTACACCTTC.

J is TRBJ1-1 and V is TRBV4-3; D call uncertain. The CDR3 extends over 13 amino acids. V was pared by 7 bases and J by 0 bases, with 9 bases between. Germline values: CDR1 LGHNA, CDR2 YSLEER. In nucleotides, the CDR3 is TGCGCCAGCACCAAAAGGTTGAACACTGAAGCTTTCTTT. This sequence encodes CASTKRLNTEAFF.

The chain has TRBV10-3 and TRBJ1-1, with TRBD1 identical over 12 bases. V was clipped by 2 bases and J by 7 bases; unmatched bases: 8. The CDR3 length is 16 residues. Germline CDR1 is ENHRY and CDR2 is SYGVKD. The CDR3 DNA reads TGTGCCATCAGTGAGGCTCCGGGACAGGGGGCGGTTGAAGCTTTCTTT. It translates to CAISEAPGQGAVEAFF.

This chain joins TRBV7-9 and TRBJ2-3; D uncertain. V was cut by 4 bases and J by 1 base, with 9 bases left in between. The CDR3 runs 14 residues. Germline loops: CDR1 SEHNR, CDR2 FQNEAQ (reference sequence). The CDR3 loop reads CASSSQSGTDTQYF. CDR3 nucleotides: TGTGCCAGCAGCTCGCAATCCGGCACAGATACGCAGTATTTT. The full variable domain, with the rest looked up from reference TRBV7-9 and TRBJ2-3, is DTGVSQNPRHKITKRGQNVTFRCDPISEHNRLYWYRQTLGQGPEFLTYFQNEAQLEKSRLLSDRFSAERPKGSFSTLEIQRTEQGDSAMYLCASSSQSGTDTQYFGPGTRLTVL.